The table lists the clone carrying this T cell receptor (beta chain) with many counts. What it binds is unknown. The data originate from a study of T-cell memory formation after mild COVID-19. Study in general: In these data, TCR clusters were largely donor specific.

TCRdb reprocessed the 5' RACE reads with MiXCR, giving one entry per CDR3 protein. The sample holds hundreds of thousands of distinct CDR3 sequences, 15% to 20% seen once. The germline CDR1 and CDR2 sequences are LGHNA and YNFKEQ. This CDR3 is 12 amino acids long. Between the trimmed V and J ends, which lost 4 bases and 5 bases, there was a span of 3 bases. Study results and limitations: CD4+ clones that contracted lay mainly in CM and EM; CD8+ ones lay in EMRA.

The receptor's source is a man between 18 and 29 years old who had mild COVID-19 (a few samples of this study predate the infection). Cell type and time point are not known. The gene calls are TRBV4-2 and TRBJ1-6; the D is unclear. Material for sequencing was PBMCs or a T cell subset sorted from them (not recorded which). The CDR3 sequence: CASSRDNSPLHF. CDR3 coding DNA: TGTGCCAGCAGCCGAGATAATTCACCCCTCCACTTT.